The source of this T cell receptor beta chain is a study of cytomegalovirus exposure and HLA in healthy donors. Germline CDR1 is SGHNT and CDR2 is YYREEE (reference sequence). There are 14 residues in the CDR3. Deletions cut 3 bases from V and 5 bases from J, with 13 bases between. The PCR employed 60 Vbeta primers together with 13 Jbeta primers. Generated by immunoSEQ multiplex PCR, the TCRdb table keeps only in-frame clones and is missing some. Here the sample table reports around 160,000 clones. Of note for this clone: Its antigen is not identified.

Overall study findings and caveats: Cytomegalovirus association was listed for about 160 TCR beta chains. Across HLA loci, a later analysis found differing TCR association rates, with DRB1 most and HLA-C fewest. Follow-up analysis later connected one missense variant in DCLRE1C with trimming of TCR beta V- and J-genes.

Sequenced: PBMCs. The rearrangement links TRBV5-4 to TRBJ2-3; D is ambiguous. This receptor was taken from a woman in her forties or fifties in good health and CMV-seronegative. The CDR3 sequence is CASSSEVFGDTQYF. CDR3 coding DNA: TGTGCCAGCAGCTCCGAAGTTTTCGGAGATACGCAGTATTTT. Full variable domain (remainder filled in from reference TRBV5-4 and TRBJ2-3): ETGVTQSPTHLIKTRGQQVTLRCSSQSGHNTVSWYQQALGQGPQFIFQYYREEENGRGNFPPRFSGLQFPNYSSELNVNALELDDSALYLCASSSEVFGDTQYFGPGTRLTVL.